The sequence of this T cell receptor (beta chain) was determined in a study of T cell responses to AZD1222 COVID-19 vaccine listed by TCRdb under 2021. A note on the overall study: A total of approximately 230 trial participants underwent TCR sequencing, of whom nearly 210 received two doses of AZD1222 and some 26 received two doses of the MenACWY control vaccine. Enrollment into the trials was organized by age into subgroups of 18-55, 56-69 and 70-plus years, and those subgroups contained about 150, 27 and 61 TCR-sequenced participants, respectively. Overall results and qualifications from the work: Spike-specific TCR breadth and depth rose significantly after two AZD1222 doses compared with day 0 and with MenACWY recipients. CD4 TCRs associated with the vaccine covered the entire spike protein, and the dominant responses were in regions 160-218 and 743-854. Because no day 14 peak-response samples were available, repertoires were characterized only after the peak T cell response. Most participants were white British and females outnumbered males, and the authors suggested that clonal diversity may have been underestimated. Conclusions about previously exposed vaccinees are limited, since just six or seven AZD1222 recipients were seropositive for SARS-CoV-2 at baseline. Reportedly, almost half of the unique spike-specific TCRs recognized epitopes lying outside the regions that are mutated in the B.1.351 and B.1.1.7 variants. In the small 56-69-year group, the increase in depth fell short of significance, most likely because of low power.

The CDR3 starts with the cysteine, ends with the phenylalanine, and has 15 residues. Only the CDR3 DNA is retained, 45 bases long and in frame from the first base. V is pared back by 1 base and J by 0 bases, with 10 bases lying between the germline termini. CDR1 and CDR2, per the germline V gene, are LGHNA and YSLEER. The time point label for this specimen denotes: about 28 days (+/-7) after the second vaccine dose. AZD1222 recipients whose second dose came at about 4 weeks and those whose second dose came at about 12 weeks were combined into one group, since spike-specific TCR depth and breadth did not differ between the two schedules. Vaccinee samples came from UK trials COV001 and COV002, including a single-blind randomized controlled phase 2/3 trial of AZD1222 (ChAdOx1 nCoV-19) in healthy adults. For TCRbeta chain sequencing, PBMC samples were collected from trial participants at day 0 and at day 28 after the second dose.

With regard to this clone: It lacks a known antigen. Base qualities are not at hand, and no much larger clone is one base apart.

The CDR3 regions of human TCRbeta chains were analyzed by immunosequencing. Per the source publication's procedure: TCRs in the repertoires were matched against a reference library of SARS-CoV-2-specific TCRs that had been generated with the MIRA antigen-specificity platform. Breadth was defined as the fraction of unique TCRs that were SARS-CoV-2-associated, and depth was defined as the fraction of total T cells that were SARS-CoV-2-associated. Using the MIRA data, each spike-specific TCR was mapped to the spike region that the TCR reacts to and placed in a CD4 or CD8 class. Log10-transformed breadth and depth values were compared by one-way ANOVA with Sidak's multiple comparisons tests. TCRdb obtained this table from immuneACCESS and retained in-frame rearrangements with V and J assigned. These tables miss some clones; where compared with another copy, unresolved V genes account for less than half of the shortfall, and the remainder is unexplained. V, J and clone size were drawn from that table, and D and trimming were deduced from the DNA. This sample is represented by about 150,000 clones; 92% of them were singletons. Around 3.5% of the sample belongs to the ten largest clones.

The specimen comprised peripheral blood, sampled 28 days after the second AZD1222 dose. In this chain, TRBV4-3 is recombined with TRBJ2-7; no D gene call is confident. This receptor was identified in an adult who received the AZD1222 COVID-19 vaccine. The sequenced DNA: TGCGCCAGCAGCCAAGGGAACGGCGGCTCCTACGAGCAGTACTTC. Translated, this is CASSQGNGGSYEQYF.